One TCR beta chain is described in this entry. The CDR3 contains 17 residues. In germline, CDR1 is SGHTA, CDR2 FQGNSA. V was cut by 3 bases and J by 5 bases, with 23 bases left in between. TCRdb's table, derived via immunoSEQ multiplex PCR, lists solely in-frame clones and lacks some. The sample holds around 250,000 clones, less than 90% seen once. The sample is drawn from a study of blood T cell repertoires in COVID-19. Study-level background: T cells, B-cell-depleted T cells, or PBMCs supplied cDNA or gDNA.

This receptor was identified in a man aged 55 to 70 who had recovered from COVID-19. The chain has TRBV7-2 and TRBJ2-7; D might be TRBD2 (6 bases). Material: peripheral blood. The CDR3 DNA sequence: TGTGCCAGCAGCTTCGGTGGCGTCTGGCGGGGTGACCACGAGCAGTACTTC. Protein product: CASSFGGVWRGDHEQYF.